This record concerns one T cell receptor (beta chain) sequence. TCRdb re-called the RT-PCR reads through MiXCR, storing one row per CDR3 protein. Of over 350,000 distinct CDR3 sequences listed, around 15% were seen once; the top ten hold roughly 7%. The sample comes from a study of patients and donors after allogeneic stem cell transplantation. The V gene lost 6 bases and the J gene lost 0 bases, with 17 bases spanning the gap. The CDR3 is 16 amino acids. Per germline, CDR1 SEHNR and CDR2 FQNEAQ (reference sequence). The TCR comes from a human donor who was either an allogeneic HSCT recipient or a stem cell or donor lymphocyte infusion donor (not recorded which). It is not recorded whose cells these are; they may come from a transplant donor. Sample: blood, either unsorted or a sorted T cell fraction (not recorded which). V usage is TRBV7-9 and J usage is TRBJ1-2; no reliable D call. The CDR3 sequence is CASRTAGRLANYGYTF. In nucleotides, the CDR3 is TGTGCCAGCAGGACGGCGGGCAGACTAGCTAACTATGGCTACACCTTC. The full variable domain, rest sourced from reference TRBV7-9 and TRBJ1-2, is DTGVSQNPRHKITKRGQNVTFRCDPISEHNRLYWYRQTLGQGPEFLTYFQNEAQLEKSRLLSDRFSAERPKGSFSTLEIQRTEQGDSAMYLCASRTAGRLANYGYTFGSGTRLTVV.